The 17 T cell receptor beta chains given below trace back to one sample, sequenced in a study of identical twins. TCRdb fed the 5' RACE reads into MiXCR, producing one record per CDR3 protein. The repertoire includes around 230,000 distinct CDR3 sequences, around a tenth of them detected once, and roughly 5% sits in the top ten. The sample taken for sequencing was memory (CD45RO+) T cells sorted from blood. The source of these receptors is a woman aged 18 to 35 in good health.

In this sample, this clonotype turned up a few times. V is TRBV10-2 and J is TRBJ2-4; 8 bases align to TRBD2. Germline CDR1 is WSHSY and CDR2 is SAAADI. This CDR3 has 17 residues. V lost 7 bases, J lost 1 base, and 12 bases stayed unmatched. The CDR3 DNA sequence: TGCGCCAGCAAATTAAGCGGGAGAGGGGGGGCCAAAAACATTCAGTACTTC. This encodes CASKLSGRGGAKNIQYF.

Ten or more counts support this clonotype. The V call is TRBV9, the J call TRBJ2-5; 8 bases agree with TRBD1. CDR3 size: 16 residues. Germline loops: CDR1 SGDLS, CDR2 YYNGEE. Trimming at V came to 0 bases and at J to 5 bases, leaving 9 bases not matched to a gene. CDR3 region: CASSVDPGGAVETQYF. As DNA, the CDR3 is TGTGCCAGCAGCGTAGACCCAGGGGGCGCCGTCGAGACCCAGTACTTC.

This clonotype appeared a few times. The chain has TRBV7-9 and TRBJ2-7; D gene unclear. CDR1 is SEHNR and CDR2 is FQNEAQ in the germline V gene (reference sequence). The CDR3 sequence is 12 residues long. V gave up 2 bases and J gave up 3 bases, with 5 bases separating them. The CDR3 nucleotides are TGTGCCAGCAGCTTATTTGTCTACGAGCAGTACTTC. Its protein product is CASSLFVYEQYF.

This clonotype was seen ten or more times. The rearrangement joins TRBV11-1 to TRBJ2-7, with 7 bases fitting TRBD1. Germline values: CDR1 SGHAT, CDR2 FQDESV (reference sequence). This CDR3 spans 12 amino acids. Trimming at V came to 5 bases and at J to 5 bases, leaving 3 bases not matched to a gene. The CDR3 region is CASSTDRDEQYF. In DNA form, the CDR3 reads TGTGCCAGCAGCACCGACAGGGACGAGCAGTACTTC.

This clonotype has only a few counts. The chain carries TRBV10-3 and TRBJ2-7, with a tentative D call TRBD2 (6 bases). The CDR3 loop spans 16 amino acids. Germline CDR1 and CDR2: ENHRY and SYGVKD. Trimming removed 0 bases from V and 2 bases from J, with 14 bases in between. Here the CDR3 DNA reads TGTGCCATCAGTGAGTCGAAGGTGGCGGGGACCTACGAGCAGTACTTC. It is translated as CAISESKVAGTYEQYF.

This clonotype came up a few times. The gene calls are TRBV11-3 and TRBJ2-3; D not certain. Germline V CDR1 and CDR2: SGHNT, YENEEA. The V end lost 1 base, the J end lost 5 bases, and 4 bases lay between the germline ends. This CDR3 is built from 12 residues. Here the CDR3 DNA reads TGTGCCAGCAGCTTAGGGTTAGATACGCAGTATTTT. Amino acids: CASSLGLDTQYF.

This rearrangement joins TRBV2 to TRBJ2-3, with D tentatively TRBD2 (6 bases). Germline V CDR1 and CDR2: SNHLY, FYNNEI. V lost 8 bases and J lost 0, with 12 bases in between. This CDR3 has 14 residues. CDR3 region: CASGAGSSTDTQYF. In DNA, the CDR3 is TGTGCCAGCGGGGCCGGGAGTAGCACAGATACGCAGTATTTT.

This clonotype was seen ten or more times. The J gene is TRBJ1-2, the V gene TRBV5-1; no definite D call. This CDR3 spans 12 amino acids. V lost 4 bases to trimming and J lost 5 bases, with 9 bases between them. Germline CDR1 is SGHRS and CDR2 is YFSETQ. CDR3 sequence (DNA): TGCGCCAGCAGCCTGGACTATTATGGCTACACCTTC. This codes for CASSLDYYGYTF. The variable domain in full, completed from reference TRBV5-1 and TRBJ1-2, reads KAGVTQTPRYLIKTRGQQVTLSCSPISGHRSVSWYQQTPGQGLQFLFEYFSETQRNKGNFPGRFSGRQFSNSRSEMNVSTLELGDSALYLCASSLDYYGYTFGSGTRLTVV.

This clonotype has ten or more counts. The J gene is TRBJ2-1, the V gene TRBV5-6; 9 bases agree with TRBD2. After removal of 4 bases from V and 7 bases from J, the junction contained 9 bases not matched to a gene. The CDR3 is 15 amino acids. Looked up from germline, CDR1 is SGHDT and CDR2 is YYEEEE. The CDR3 sequence: CASSSGGLNFNEQFF. For the CDR3, the DNA is TGTGCCAGCAGCAGCGGGGGGCTTAACTTTAATGAGCAGTTCTTC.

CDR3 sequence reads: CASSLFTTYEQYF. The CDR3 DNA reads as TGTGCCAGCAGCTTGTTCACCACCTACGAGCAGTACTTC. J is TRBJ2-7 and V is TRBV5-6; D unclear. The germline V gene encodes CDR1 SGHDT and CDR2 YYEEEE. The CDR3 spans 13 residues. Trimming took off 1 base at V and 2 bases at J, with 7 bases between the two ends.

This clonotype was detected many times. V usage is TRBV10-3 and J usage is TRBJ2-7, with TRBD2 as a possible D gene (5 bases). Germline-derived CDR1 and CDR2 are ENHRY and SYGVKD. This CDR3 contains 13 residues. Trimming removed 7 bases from V and 7 bases from J, with 17 bases in between. This chain's CDR3 is CAIIGDSGGEQYF. The CDR3 bases are TGTGCCATCATTGGAGACTCGGGCGGGGAGCAGTACTTC.

This clonotype was found a few times. V gene TRBV18 combines with J gene TRBJ2-7, with TRBD2 as a possible D gene (6 bases). Germline V CDR1 and CDR2: KGHSH, LQKENI. The germline V and J ends were trimmed by 3 bases and 0 bases, with 15 bases remaining between them. The CDR3 spans 16 residues. The CDR3: CASSPRGGTSSYEQYF. DNA of the CDR3: TGTGCCAGCTCACCCCGTGGCGGGACCAGCTCCTACGAGCAGTACTTC. Full variable domain (outside the CDR3, taken from reference TRBV18 and TRBJ2-7): NAGVMQNPRHLVRRRGQEARLRCSPMKGHSHVYWYRQLPEEGLKFMVYLQKENIIDESGMPKERFSAEFPKEGPSILRIQQVVRGDSAAYFCASSPRGGTSSYEQYFGPGTRLTVT.

This clonotype was seen a few times. This chain uses TRBV5-6 with TRBJ1-2, with TRBD1 matching over 9 bases. The V gene end was trimmed by 3 bases and the J gene end by 8 bases; junction bases not matched to a gene: 5. This CDR3 spans 13 amino acids. Germline V CDR1 and CDR2: SGHDT, YYEEEE. Here the CDR3 reads CASSWDREGGYTF. CDR3 DNA: TGTGCCAGCAGCTGGGACAGGGAAGGAGGCTACACCTTC. Full variable domain (rest looked up from reference TRBV5-6 and TRBJ1-2): DAGVTQSPTHLIKTRGQQVTLRCSPKSGHDTVSWYQQALGQGPQFIFQYYEEEERQRGNFPDRFSGHQFPNYSSELNVNALLLGDSALYLCASSWDREGGYTFGSGTRLTVV.

This clonotype showed up many times. This chain joins TRBV12-5 and TRBJ2-1, with 8 bases identical to TRBD2. V shed 0 bases and J 0 bases; nucleotides not matched to a gene: 7. CDR3 length equals 18 residues. CDR1 is LGHNT and CDR2 is FRNRAP in the germline V gene. The CDR3 sequence is CASGLVPDGTSSYNEQFF. In DNA, the CDR3 is TGTGCTAGTGGTTTGGTTCCGGACGGGACTAGCTCCTACAATGAGCAGTTCTTC.

This clonotype appeared a few times. The V and J genes are TRBV7-3 and TRBJ2-7; D is unresolved. V was trimmed by 2 bases and J by 0 bases, leaving 14 bases between them. Germline values: CDR1 SGHTA, CDR2 FQGTGA. CDR3 length equals 16 residues. This CDR3 reads CASSLQAGVDSYEQYF. CDR3 sequence (DNA): TGTGCCAGCAGCTTACAGGCAGGAGTGGACTCCTACGAGCAGTACTTC. The variable domain in full, with the rest retrieved from reference TRBV7-3 and TRBJ2-7, is GAGVSQTPSNKVTEKGKYVELRCDPISGHTALYWYRQSLGQGPEFLIYFQGTGAADDSGLPNDRFFAVRPEGSVSTLKIQRTERGDSAVYLCASSLQAGVDSYEQYFGPGTRLTVT.

This clonotype has at least ten counts. The chain links TRBV5-5 to TRBJ1-3, with 8 bases lining up with TRBD1. V dropped 2 bases and J dropped 6; count of bases not matched to a gene: 4. The CDR3 sequence is 14 residues long. Germline-derived CDR1 and CDR2 are SGHKS and YYEKEE (reference sequence). This CDR3 reads CASSFVTGVNTIYF. The CDR3 bases are TGTGCCAGCAGCTTCGTGACAGGGGTAAACACCATATATTTT.

This rearrangement joins TRBV30 to TRBJ2-3; D possibly matches TRBD1 or TRBD2 (5 bases each). The CDR3 is 13 residues long. The germline V gene has CDR1 GTSNPN and CDR2 SVGIG (reference sequence). V lost 5 bases, J lost 8 bases, and 17 bases lay in between. The CDR3 region has the DNA TGTGCCTGGTATCCCGGGACCCCAAGTACGCAGTATTTT. Translated: CAWYPGTPSTQYF. The full variable domain, with the rest looked up from reference TRBV30 and TRBJ2-3, is SQTIHQWPATLVQPVGSPLSLECTVEGTSNPNLYWYRQAAGRGLQLLFYSVGIGQISSEVPQNLSASRPQDRQFILSSKKLLLSDSGFYLCAWYPGTPSTQYFGPGTRLTVL.